Below, 2 T cell receptor beta chains from the same sample are listed, as sequenced in a study of molecular identifiers for immune sequencing clone quantification (dated by TCRdb to the late 2010s). Receptor libraries were prepared by PCR. Instrument used: NextSeq 500. TCRdb trimmed the raw reads at Q25, called clones with MiXCR and kept productive beta chains. Rows with one shared CDR3 protein collapse into an entry with the most common genes and DNA. Within this sample are approximately 500,000 distinct CDR3 sequences, with about a quarter of them counted one time only. Of the sample, about 0.75% falls within the top ten clones. The sequenced material came from naive CD8+ T cells from blood, with Jurkat cell RNA spiked in. Read against the paper, the sample's cell subset or site label means: FACS-sorted CD8+CD4-CCR7+CD45RA+ naive T cells. The source of these receptors is a human donor in good health. Some libraries in this study had Jurkat cell RNA spiked in.

This clonotype has at least ten counts. The chain couples TRBV29-1 to TRBJ1-2; D is unclear. Germline V gene sequence: CDR1 SQVTM, CDR2 ANQGSEA. The CDR3 length is 11 residues. V lost 4 bases, J lost 4 bases, and 7 bases lay in between. CDR3 residues: CSVVQPYGYTF. The CDR3 bases are TGCAGCGTTGTACAGCCCTATGGCTACACCTTC.

This clonotype was recorded at least ten times. The chain is built from TRBV4-1 and TRBJ2-4; D may be TRBD1 (6 bases). Between the trimmed V and J ends, which lost 1 base and 1 base, there was a span of 17 bases. Germline CDR1 reads MGHRA; CDR2 reads YSYEKL. The CDR3 is 18 residues long. The CDR3 sequence: CASSQGAQGSGAKNIQYF. The CDR3 DNA is TGCGCCAGCAGCCAAGGGGCCCAGGGGTCCGGGGCCAAAAACATTCAGTACTTC.